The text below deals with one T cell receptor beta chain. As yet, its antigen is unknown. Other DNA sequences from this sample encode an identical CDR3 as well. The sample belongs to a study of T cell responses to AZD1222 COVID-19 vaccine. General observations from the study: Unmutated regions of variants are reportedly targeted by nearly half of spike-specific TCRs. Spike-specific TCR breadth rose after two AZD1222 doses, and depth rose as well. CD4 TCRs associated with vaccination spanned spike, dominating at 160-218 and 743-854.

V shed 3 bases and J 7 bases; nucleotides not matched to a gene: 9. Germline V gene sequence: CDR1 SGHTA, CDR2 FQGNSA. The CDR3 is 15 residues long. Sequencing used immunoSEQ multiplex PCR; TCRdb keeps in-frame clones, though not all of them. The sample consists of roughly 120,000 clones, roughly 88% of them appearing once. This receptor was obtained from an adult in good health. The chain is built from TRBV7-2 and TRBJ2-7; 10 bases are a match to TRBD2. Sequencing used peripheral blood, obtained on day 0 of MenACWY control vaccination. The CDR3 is CASSFRTSGRGEQYF. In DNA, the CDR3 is TGTGCCAGCAGCTTTCGGACTAGCGGAAGGGGAGAGCAGTACTTC.